This T cell receptor (beta chain) was retrieved from a study of cytomegalovirus exposure and HLA in healthy donors. Overall study findings and caveats: Reportedly, fewer N-insertions than the approximately 690-donor mean appeared in an Asian-associated ancestry cluster in a later analysis.

This cohort consisted of healthy bone marrow donors. From germline, CDR1 is MNHNY and CDR2 SVGAGI (reference sequence). J was trimmed by 5 bases and V by 4 bases; bases with no gene match: 7. This CDR3 comprises 16 residues. Both 60 Vbeta primers and 13 Jbeta primers went into the PCR. The repertoire was sequenced with immunoSEQ multiplex PCR; TCRdb's copy has only in-frame clones and lacks some. The sample shows around 90,000 clones, around 77% of them seen only once. As regards this clone: Its antigen is unidentified.

V gene TRBV6-6 combines with J gene TRBJ2-1; 11 bases align to TRBD1. Sequenced: PBMCs. The sequence derives from a man aged 30 to 45 in good health and CMV-seronegative. Here the CDR3 DNA reads TGTGCCAGCAGTTTTCGGGACAGGGGGTACGACAATGAGCAGTTCTTC. Residues: CASSFRDRGYDNEQFF.